This TCR beta chain was recovered during a study of CD8 T cells in ankylosing spondylitis. The germline V gene has CDR1 SGHRS and CDR2 YFSETQ. Trimming removed 3 bases at V and 7 bases at J, with 11 bases between. This CDR3 comprises 13 residues. This clonotype was seen many times. Its antigen is unknown. Study-level results: Clones tied to disease were said to be significantly enriched in matched ankylosing spondylitis synovial fluid. Some motif variants were previously reported in reactive arthritis synovial fluid and blood.

TCRdb recomputed calls from the 5' RACE reads with MiXCR, one row per CDR3 protein. The data hold 100,000 to 150,000 distinct CDR3 sequences, with approximately 10% observed a single time. This receptor was identified in a female donor with ankylosing spondylitis or in good health (not recorded which). J is TRBJ2-1 and V is TRBV5-1; unclear D gene. Sequencing input: blood, either unsorted or a sorted T cell fraction (not recorded which). Written as DNA, the CDR3 is TGCGCCAGCAGCTACCCGACTGGGAATGAGCAGTTCTTC. It specifies CASSYPTGNEQFF.